This T cell receptor beta chain appears in the sequencing data of a study of technical replicates of blood from a handful of donors. V was pared by 7 bases and J by 4 bases, with 19 bases between. The CDR3 runs 15 residues. CDR1 and CDR2 from the germline V gene are MNHEY and SMNVEV (reference sequence). The protocol was immunoSEQ multiplex PCR, while the TCRdb copy is restricted to in-frame clones and leaves out a portion. The table lists roughly 79,000 clones, nearly 96% of them singletons. The chain employs TRBV27 and TRBJ1-1; D remains unclear. The clonotype was recovered from a human donor in good health. Sequenced input: T cells isolated from PBMCs. The CDR3 spells CASTLEGPDVTEAFF. CDR3 nucleotide sequence: TGTGCCAGCACCCTCGAGGGCCCCGACGTCACTGAAGCTTTCTTT.